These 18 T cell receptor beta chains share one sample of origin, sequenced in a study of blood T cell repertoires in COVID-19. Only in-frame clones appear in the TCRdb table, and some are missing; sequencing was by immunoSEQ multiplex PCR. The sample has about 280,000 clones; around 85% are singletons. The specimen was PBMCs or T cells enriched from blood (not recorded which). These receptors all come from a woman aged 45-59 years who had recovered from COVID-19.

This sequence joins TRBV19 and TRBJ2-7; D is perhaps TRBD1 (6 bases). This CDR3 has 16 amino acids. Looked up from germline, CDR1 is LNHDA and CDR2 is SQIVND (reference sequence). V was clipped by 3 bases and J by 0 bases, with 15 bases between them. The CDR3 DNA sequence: TGTGCCAGTAGTATGGATATCAGGGGTGGCTCCTACGAGCAGTACTTC. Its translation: CASSMDIRGGSYEQYF.

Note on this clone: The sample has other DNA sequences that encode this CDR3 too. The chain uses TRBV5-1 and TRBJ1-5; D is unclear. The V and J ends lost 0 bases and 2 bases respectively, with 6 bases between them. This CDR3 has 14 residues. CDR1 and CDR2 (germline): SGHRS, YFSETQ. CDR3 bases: TGCGCCAGCAGCTTGGATACAGGCAATCAGCCCCAGCATTTT. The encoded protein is CASSLDTGNQPQHF. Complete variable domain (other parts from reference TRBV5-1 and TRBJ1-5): KAGVTQTPRYLIKTRGQQVTLSCSPISGHRSVSWYQQTPGQGLQFLFEYFSETQRNKGNFPGRFSGRQFSNSRSEMNVSTLELGDSALYLCASSLDTGNQPQHFGDGTRLSIL.

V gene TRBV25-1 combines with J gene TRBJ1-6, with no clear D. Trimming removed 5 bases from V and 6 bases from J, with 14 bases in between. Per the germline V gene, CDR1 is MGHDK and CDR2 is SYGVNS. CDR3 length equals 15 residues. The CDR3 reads CASSPRPGLNSPLHF. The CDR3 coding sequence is TGTGCCAGCAGTCCCCGCCCGGGTCTTAATTCACCCCTCCACTTT.

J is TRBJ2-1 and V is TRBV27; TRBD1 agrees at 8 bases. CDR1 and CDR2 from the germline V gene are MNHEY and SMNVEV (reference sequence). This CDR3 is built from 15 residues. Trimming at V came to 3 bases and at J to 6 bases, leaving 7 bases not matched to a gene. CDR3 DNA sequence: TGTGCCAGCAGTTTTTCCGGGACAGGAATCAATGAGCAGTTCTTC. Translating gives CASSFSGTGINEQFF.

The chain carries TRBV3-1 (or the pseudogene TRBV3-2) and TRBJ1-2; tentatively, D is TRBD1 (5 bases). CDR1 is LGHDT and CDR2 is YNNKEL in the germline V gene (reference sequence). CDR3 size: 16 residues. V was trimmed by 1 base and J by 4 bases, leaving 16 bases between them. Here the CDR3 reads CASSQGRPGRAYGYTF. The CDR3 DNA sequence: TGTGCCAGCAGCCAAGGAAGGCCAGGGAGGGCCTATGGCTACACCTTC.

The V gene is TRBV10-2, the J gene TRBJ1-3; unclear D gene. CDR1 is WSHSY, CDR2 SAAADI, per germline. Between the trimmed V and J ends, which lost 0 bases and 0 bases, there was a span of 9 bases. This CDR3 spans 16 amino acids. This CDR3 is CASSESAAFSGNTIYF. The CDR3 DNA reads TGCGCCAGCAGTGAGTCGGCGGCGTTCTCTGGAAACACCATATATTTT.

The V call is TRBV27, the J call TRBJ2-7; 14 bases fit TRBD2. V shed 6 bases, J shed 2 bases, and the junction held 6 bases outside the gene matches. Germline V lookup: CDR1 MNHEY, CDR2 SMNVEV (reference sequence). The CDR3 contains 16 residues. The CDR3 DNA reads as TGTGCCAGCAGCGAGGGACTAGCGGGGGCACCCTACGAGCAGTACTTC. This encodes CASSEGLAGAPYEQYF.

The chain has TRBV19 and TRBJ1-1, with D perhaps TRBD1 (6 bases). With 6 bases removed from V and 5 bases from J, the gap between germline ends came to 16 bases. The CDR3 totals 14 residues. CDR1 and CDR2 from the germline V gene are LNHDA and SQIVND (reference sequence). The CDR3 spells CASRASTGWTEAFF. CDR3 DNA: TGTGCCAGTAGGGCCTCCACAGGGTGGACTGAAGCTTTCTTT.

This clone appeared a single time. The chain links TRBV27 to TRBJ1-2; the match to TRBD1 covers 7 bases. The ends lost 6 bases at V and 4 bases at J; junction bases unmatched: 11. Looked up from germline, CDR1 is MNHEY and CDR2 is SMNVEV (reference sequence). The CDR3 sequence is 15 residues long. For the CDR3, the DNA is TGTGCCAGCAGCCCTTCCAACAGGGGTGGCTATGGCTACACCTTC. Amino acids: CASSPSNRGGYGYTF.

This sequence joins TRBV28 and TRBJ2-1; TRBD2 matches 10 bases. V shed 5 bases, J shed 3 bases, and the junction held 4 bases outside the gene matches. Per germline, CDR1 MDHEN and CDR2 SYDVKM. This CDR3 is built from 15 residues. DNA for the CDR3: TGTGCCAGCAGTGGGTCTAGCGGGGGCTACAATGAGCAGTTCTTC. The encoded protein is CASSGSSGGYNEQFF.

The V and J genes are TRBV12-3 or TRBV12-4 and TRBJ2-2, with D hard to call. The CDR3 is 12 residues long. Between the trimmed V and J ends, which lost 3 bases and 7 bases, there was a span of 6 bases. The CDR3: CASSFGSGELFF. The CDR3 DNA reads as TGTGCCAGCAGTTTTGGCAGCGGGGAGCTGTTTTTT.

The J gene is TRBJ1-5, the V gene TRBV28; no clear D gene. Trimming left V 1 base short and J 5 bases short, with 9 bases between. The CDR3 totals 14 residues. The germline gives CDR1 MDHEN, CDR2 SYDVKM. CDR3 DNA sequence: TGTGCCAGCAGTTTATCAAGCCTAGATCAGCCCCAGCATTTT. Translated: CASSLSSLDQPQHF.

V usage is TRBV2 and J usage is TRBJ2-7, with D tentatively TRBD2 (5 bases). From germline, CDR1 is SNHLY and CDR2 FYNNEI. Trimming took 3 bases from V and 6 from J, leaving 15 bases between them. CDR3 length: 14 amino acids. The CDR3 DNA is TGTGCCAGCAGTGAGAGGGCAGATCTGGGCGAGCAGTACTTC. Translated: CASSERADLGEQYF.

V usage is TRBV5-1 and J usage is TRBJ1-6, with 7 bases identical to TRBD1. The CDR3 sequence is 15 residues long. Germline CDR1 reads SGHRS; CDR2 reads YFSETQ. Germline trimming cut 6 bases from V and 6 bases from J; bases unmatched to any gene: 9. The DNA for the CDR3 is TGCGCCAGCACTGGGGGGCAGGGGGGTAATTCACCCCTCCACTTT. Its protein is CASTGGQGGNSPLHF.

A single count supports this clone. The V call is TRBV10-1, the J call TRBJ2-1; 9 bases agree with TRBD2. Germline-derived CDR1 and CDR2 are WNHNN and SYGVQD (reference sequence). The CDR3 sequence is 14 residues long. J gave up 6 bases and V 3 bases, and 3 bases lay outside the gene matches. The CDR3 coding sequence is TGCGCCAGCAGTGAATTGACTAGCGGCAATGAGCAGTTCTTC. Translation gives CASSELTSGNEQFF.

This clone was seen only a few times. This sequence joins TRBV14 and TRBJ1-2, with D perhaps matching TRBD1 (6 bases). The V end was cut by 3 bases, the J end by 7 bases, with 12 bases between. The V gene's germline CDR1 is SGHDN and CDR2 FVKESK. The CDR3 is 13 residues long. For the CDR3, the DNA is TGTGCCAGCAGCCAGAGATGGACAGCTGGCTACACCTTC. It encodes CASSQRWTAGYTF. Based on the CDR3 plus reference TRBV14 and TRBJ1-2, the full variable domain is EAGVTQFPSHSVIEKGQTVTLRCDPISGHDNLYWYRRVMGKEIKFLLHFVKESKQDESGMPNNRFLAERTGGTYSTLKVQPAELEDSGVYFCASSQRWTAGYTFGSGTRLTVV.

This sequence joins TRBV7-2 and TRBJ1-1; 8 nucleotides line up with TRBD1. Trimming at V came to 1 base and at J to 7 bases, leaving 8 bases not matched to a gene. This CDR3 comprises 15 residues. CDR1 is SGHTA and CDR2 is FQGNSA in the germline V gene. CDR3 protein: CASSLGGQATNEAFF. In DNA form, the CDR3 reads TGTGCCAGCAGCTTAGGGGGACAGGCGACGAATGAAGCTTTCTTT.

The chain's CDR3 is CASSLQTGALNTEAFF. CDR3 nucleotide sequence: TGTGCCAGCAGCCTCCAGACAGGCGCTCTGAACACTGAAGCTTTCTTT. The rearrangement joins TRBV4-2 to TRBJ1-1; tentative D call: TRBD1 (6 bases). This CDR3 is built from 16 residues. Deletions cut 4 bases from V and 0 bases from J, with 15 bases between. Germline-derived CDR1 and CDR2 are LGHNA and YNFKEQ.